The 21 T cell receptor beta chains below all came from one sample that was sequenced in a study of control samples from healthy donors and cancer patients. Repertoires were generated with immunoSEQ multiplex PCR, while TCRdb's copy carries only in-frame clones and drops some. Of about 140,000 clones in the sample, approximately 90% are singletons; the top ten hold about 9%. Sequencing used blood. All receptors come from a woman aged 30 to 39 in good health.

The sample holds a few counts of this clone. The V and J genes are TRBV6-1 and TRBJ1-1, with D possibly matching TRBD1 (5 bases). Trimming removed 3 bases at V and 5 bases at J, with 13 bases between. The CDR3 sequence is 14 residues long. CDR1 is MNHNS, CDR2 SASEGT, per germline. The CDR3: CASSDLRWGTEAFF. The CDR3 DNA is TGTGCCAGCAGTGACCTAAGGTGGGGGACTGAAGCTTTCTTT.

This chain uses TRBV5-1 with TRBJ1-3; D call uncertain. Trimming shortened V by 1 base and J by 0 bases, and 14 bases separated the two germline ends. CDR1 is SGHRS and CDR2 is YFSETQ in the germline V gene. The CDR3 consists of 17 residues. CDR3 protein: CASSLLPGFDSGNTIYF. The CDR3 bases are TGCGCCAGCAGCTTGTTGCCGGGTTTTGACTCTGGAAACACCATATATTTT.

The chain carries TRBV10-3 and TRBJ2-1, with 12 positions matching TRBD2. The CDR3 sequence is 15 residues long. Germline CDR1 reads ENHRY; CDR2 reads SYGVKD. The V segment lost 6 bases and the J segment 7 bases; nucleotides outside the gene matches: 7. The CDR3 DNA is TGTGCCATCAGCCCCGGGACTAGCGGGCTAAATGAGCAGTTCTTC. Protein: CAISPGTSGLNEQFF.

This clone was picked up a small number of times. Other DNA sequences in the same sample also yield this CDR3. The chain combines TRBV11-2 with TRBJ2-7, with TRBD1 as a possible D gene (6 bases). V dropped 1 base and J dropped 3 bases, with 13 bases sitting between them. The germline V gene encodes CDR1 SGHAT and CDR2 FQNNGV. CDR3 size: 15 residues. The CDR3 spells CASSLVGPGDYEQYF. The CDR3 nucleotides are TGTGCCAGCAGCTTAGTAGGTCCAGGGGACTACGAGCAGTACTTC.

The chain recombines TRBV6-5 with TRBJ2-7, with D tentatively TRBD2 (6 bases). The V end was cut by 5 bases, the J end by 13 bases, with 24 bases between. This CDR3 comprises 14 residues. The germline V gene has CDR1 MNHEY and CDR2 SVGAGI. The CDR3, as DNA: TGTGCCAGCAGTACTTACAGCGGAGGGGTCGACTCATACTTC. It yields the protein CASSTYSGGVDSYF.

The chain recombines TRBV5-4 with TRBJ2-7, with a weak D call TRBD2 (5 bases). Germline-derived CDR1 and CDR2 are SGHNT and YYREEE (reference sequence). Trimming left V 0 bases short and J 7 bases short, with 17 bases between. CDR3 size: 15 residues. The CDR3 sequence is CASSLVLGSTEEQYF. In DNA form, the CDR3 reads TGTGCCAGCAGCTTGGTACTAGGTTCAACGGAGGAGCAGTACTTC.

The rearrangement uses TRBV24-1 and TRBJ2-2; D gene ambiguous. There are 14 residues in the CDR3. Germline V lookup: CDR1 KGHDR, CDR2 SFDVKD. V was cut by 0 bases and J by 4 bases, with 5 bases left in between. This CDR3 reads CATSDLSVTGELFF. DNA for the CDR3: TGTGCCACCAGTGATTTGTCCGTCACCGGGGAGCTGTTTTTT.

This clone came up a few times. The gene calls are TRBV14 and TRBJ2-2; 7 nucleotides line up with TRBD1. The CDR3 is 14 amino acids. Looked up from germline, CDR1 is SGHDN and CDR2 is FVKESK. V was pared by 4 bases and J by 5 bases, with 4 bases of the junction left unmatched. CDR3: CASSLHRGTGELFF. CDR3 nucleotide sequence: TGTGCCAGCAGCCTGCACAGGGGAACCGGGGAGCTGTTTTTT.

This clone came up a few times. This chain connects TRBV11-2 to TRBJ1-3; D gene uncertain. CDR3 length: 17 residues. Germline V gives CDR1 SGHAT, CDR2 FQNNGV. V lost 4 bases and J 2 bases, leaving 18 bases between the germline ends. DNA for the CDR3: TGTGCCAGCAGCTCGACACCGCGTGGCAGAGCTGGAAACACCATATATTTT. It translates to CASSSTPRGRAGNTIYF.

The chain's CDR3 is CASSRAGLAGREETQYF. In DNA form, the CDR3 reads TGTGCCAGCAGCCGCGCGGGACTAGCGGGAAGGGAAGAGACCCAGTACTTC. This chain joins TRBV4-2 and TRBJ2-5; 13 nucleotides line up with TRBD2. The J segment lost 3 bases and the V segment lost 4 bases, leaving 8 bases of the junction unmatched. Germline assignment: CDR1 LGHNA and CDR2 YNFKEQ. The CDR3 length is 17 residues.

The CDR3 DNA reads TGTGCCAGCAGCTTAGCTGGCGGGGGGAGCACAGATACGCAGTATTTT. Translating it yields CASSLAGGGSTDTQYF. V usage is TRBV11-2 and J usage is TRBJ2-3, with TRBD2 matching 8 bases. The CDR3 spans 16 residues. V dropped 1 base and J dropped 0; count of bases not matched to a gene: 3. CDR1 and CDR2 (germline): SGHAT, FQNNGV. The variable domain in full, with the rest retrieved from reference TRBV11-2 and TRBJ2-3, is EAGVAQSPRYKIIEKRQSVAFWCNPISGHATLYWYQQILGQGPKLLIQFQNNGVVDDSQLPKDRFSAERLKGVDSTLKIQPAKLEDSAVYLCASSLAGGGSTDTQYFGPGTRLTVL.

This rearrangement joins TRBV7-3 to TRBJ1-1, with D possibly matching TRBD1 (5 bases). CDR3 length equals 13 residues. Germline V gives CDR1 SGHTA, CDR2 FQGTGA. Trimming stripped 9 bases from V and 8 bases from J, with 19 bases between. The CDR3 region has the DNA TGTGCCAGTAGGCCTGGGACGACAACGGAAGCTTTCTTT. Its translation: CASRPGTTTEAFF.

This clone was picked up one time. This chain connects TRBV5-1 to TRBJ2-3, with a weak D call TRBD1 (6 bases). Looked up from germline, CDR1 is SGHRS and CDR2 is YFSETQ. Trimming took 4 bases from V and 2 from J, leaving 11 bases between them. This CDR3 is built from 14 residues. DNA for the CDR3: TGCGCCAGCAGCAGGACAGACAACACAGATACGCAGTATTTT. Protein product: CASSRTDNTDTQYF.

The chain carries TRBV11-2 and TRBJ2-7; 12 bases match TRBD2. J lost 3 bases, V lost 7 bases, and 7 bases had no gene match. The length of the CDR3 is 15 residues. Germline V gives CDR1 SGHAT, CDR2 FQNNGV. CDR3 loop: CASIGTSGPFYEQYF. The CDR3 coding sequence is TGTGCCAGCATCGGGACTAGCGGGCCGTTCTACGAGCAGTACTTC.

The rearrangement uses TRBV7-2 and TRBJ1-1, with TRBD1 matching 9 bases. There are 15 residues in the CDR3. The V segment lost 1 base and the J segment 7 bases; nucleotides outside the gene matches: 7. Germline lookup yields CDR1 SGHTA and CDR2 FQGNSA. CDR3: CASSLVTGGVGEAFF. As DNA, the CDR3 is TGTGCCAGCAGCTTAGTTACAGGGGGCGTTGGTGAAGCTTTCTTT.

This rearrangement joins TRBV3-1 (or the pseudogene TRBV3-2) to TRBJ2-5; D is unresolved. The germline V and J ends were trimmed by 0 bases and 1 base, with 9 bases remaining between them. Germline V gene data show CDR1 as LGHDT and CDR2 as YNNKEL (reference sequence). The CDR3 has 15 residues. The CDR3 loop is CASSQDETLQETQYF. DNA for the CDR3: TGTGCCAGCAGCCAAGATGAGACACTCCAAGAGACCCAGTACTTC.

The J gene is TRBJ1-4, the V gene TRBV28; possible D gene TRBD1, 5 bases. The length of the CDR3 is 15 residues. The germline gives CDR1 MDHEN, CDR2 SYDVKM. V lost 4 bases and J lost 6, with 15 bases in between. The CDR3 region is CASSSPGGVDEKLFF. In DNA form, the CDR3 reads TGTGCCAGCAGTTCCCCTGGGGGGGTAGATGAAAAACTGTTTTTT.

DNA for the CDR3: TGTGCCAGCAGCTTAGGAGGGGGCGTCACTGAAGCTTTCTTT. This codes for CASSLGGGVTEAFF. V gene TRBV7-2 combines with J gene TRBJ1-1, with 7 bases that match TRBD1. The CDR3 is made up of 14 amino acids. Germline CDR1 is SGHTA and CDR2 is FQGNSA. J lost 4 bases, V lost 1 base, and 3 bases had no gene match.

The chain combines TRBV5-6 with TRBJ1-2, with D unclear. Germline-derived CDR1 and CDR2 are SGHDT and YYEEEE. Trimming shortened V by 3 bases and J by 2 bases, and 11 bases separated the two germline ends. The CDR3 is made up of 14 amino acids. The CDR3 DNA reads TGTGCCAGCAGCTCGCTTGGAGGGAACTATGGCTACACCTTC. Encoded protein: CASSSLGGNYGYTF. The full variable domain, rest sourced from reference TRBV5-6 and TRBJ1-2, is DAGVTQSPTHLIKTRGQQVTLRCSPKSGHDTVSWYQQALGQGPQFIFQYYEEEERQRGNFPDRFSGHQFPNYSSELNVNALLLGDSALYLCASSSLGGNYGYTFGSGTRLTVV.

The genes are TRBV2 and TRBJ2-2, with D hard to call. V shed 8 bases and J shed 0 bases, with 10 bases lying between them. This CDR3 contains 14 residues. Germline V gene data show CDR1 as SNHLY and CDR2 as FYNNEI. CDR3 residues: CASQPGSNTGELFF. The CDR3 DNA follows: TGTGCCAGCCAACCCGGGTCGAACACCGGGGAGCTGTTTTTT.

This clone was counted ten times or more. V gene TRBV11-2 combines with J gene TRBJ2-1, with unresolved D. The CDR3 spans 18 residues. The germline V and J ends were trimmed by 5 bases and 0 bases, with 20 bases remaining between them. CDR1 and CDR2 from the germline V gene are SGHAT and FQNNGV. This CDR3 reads CASSLGRKTLNSYNEQFF. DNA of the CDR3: TGTGCCAGCAGCCTCGGCAGGAAGACGCTGAACTCCTACAATGAGCAGTTCTTC.